The next 10 T cell receptor beta chains were all read from a single sample in a study of PD-1 blockade in classical Hodgkin lymphoma. Time point here: cycle 4 day 1 (C4D1), after less than seven weeks of nivolumab. The patients all showed relapse after autologous stem cell transplantation, while their brentuximab vedotin exposure varied. Measured with immunoSEQ multiplex PCR; TCRdb has only the in-frame clones, and not every one. The sample carries tens of thousands of clones, 70% to 80% recorded once. The source material was peripheral blood mononuclear cells (PBMCs), sampled before the fourth cycle of nivolumab. The source is a human donor with classical Hodgkin lymphoma.

The rearrangement joins TRBV7-8 to TRBJ1-5; 10 bases are shared with TRBD1. J gave up 6 bases and V 4 bases, and 6 bases lay outside the gene matches. CDR3 size: 15 residues. The germline gives CDR1 SGHVS, CDR2 FQNEAQ. The CDR3 is CASSWGTGEFQPQHF. CDR3 nucleotide sequence: TGTGCCAGCAGCTGGGGGACAGGGGAGTTTCAGCCCCAGCATTTT.

This clone was detected once. The chain employs TRBV10-2 and TRBJ2-1; 10 bases fit TRBD2. From germline, CDR1 is WSHSY and CDR2 SAAADI. This CDR3 has 16 residues. J gave up 9 bases and V 0 bases, and 8 bases lay outside the gene matches. The CDR3 sequence is CASSESRLAGVGEQFF. The DNA of the CDR3 is TGCGCCAGCAGTGAGTCGCGGCTAGCGGGAGTGGGTGAGCAGTTCTTC.

The chain couples TRBV5-6 to TRBJ2-4; D ambiguous. Germline V gene sequence: CDR1 SGHDT, CDR2 YYEEEE. V lost 1 base to trimming and J lost 6 bases, with 5 bases between them. The CDR3 totals 12 residues. In nucleotides, the CDR3 is TGTGCCAGCAGCTTGAACAGAAACATTCAGTACTTC. It yields the protein CASSLNRNIQYF.

This clone has only one observation. The rearrangement joins TRBV7-3 to TRBJ2-5, with 7 bases fitting TRBD1. With V trimmed by 1 base and J by 5 bases, 7 bases remained unmatched. The germline CDR1 and CDR2 sequences are SGHTA and FQGTGA. The CDR3 consists of 15 residues. CDR3 bases: TGTGCCAGCAGCTTAAGGGCAGGGGGATCGGAGACCCAGTACTTC. It yields the protein CASSLRAGGSETQYF.

This chain uses TRBV7-2 with TRBJ2-7, with D perhaps given as TRBD1 or TRBD2 (5 bases each). Germline CDR1 and CDR2: SGHTA and FQGNSA. The V end was cut by 2 bases, the J end by 4 bases, with 9 bases between. The CDR3 is 13 residues long. The chain's CDR3 is CASSLTGTYEQYF. The CDR3 DNA reads TGTGCCAGCAGCTTAACGGGGACGTACGAGCAGTACTTC.

The DNA of the CDR3 is TGTGCCAGCAGGCGGAGGGATGAAAAACTGTTTTTT. This codes for CASRRRDEKLFF. The chain employs TRBV7-9 and TRBJ1-4; D is ambiguous. Deletions cut 6 bases from V and 6 bases from J, with 8 bases between. CDR1 SEHNR and CDR2 FQNEAQ come from the germline V gene (reference sequence). The CDR3 runs to 12 residues.

The J gene is TRBJ1-1, the V gene TRBV27, with 8 bases aligning to TRBD1. This CDR3 comprises 14 residues. After removal of 1 base from V and 7 bases from J, the junction contained 5 bases not matched to a gene. CDR1 is MNHEY and CDR2 is SMNVEV in the germline V gene (reference sequence). CDR3 in amino acids: CASSLYPGGIEAFF. CDR3 coding DNA: TGTGCCAGCAGTTTATACCCAGGGGGCATTGAAGCTTTCTTT.

This sequence joins TRBV6-5 and TRBJ1-3; D is unresolved. The CDR3 runs to 13 residues. V was trimmed by 10 bases and J by 0 bases, leaving 10 bases between them. The germline V gene encodes CDR1 MNHEY and CDR2 SVGAGI. The CDR3 loop is CAIRHLSGNTIYF. The CDR3, as DNA: TGTGCCATCAGACACCTCTCTGGAAACACCATATATTTT.

The chain has TRBV27 and TRBJ2-3; no definite D call. Germline CDR1 is MNHEY and CDR2 is SMNVEV (reference sequence). Trimming removed 7 bases at V and 4 bases at J, with 15 bases between. The CDR3 is made up of 14 amino acids. The CDR3 loop is CASTRDKLADTQYF. The CDR3 DNA is TGTGCCAGCACAAGGGATAAATTGGCAGATACGCAGTATTTT.

DNA of the CDR3: TGTGCCAGCAGCTACGGACTAGCGGGGGGCACAGATACGCAGTATTTT. This gives the protein CASSYGLAGGTDTQYF. This chain joins TRBV13 and TRBJ2-3; 13 bases are shared with TRBD2. The CDR3 totals 16 residues. CDR1 is PRHDT and CDR2 is FYEKMQ in the germline V gene (reference sequence). Unmatched junction bases numbered 2, after V lost 4 bases and J lost 1 base.